This TCR beta chain was retrieved from a study of cytomegalovirus exposure and HLA in healthy donors. As to this clone: Its antigen is not identified.

General study findings and limits: A list of 150 to 200 TCR beta chains associated with cytomegalovirus was given.

V was trimmed by 3 bases and J by 13 bases, leaving 24 bases between them. CDR1 KGHSH and CDR2 LQKENI come from the germline V gene. The CDR3 spans 16 residues. 60 Vbeta and 13 Jbeta primers were used in PCR. Some clones are missing from TCRdb's copy, which holds only in-frame ones; the method was immunoSEQ multiplex PCR. The sample has around 35,000 clones; 81% are singletons. The source is a woman between 40 and 55 years old in good health and CMV-seronegative. The specimen sequenced was PBMCs. The chain recombines TRBV18 with TRBJ1-4; D gene unclear. This CDR3 reads CASSPFDTRLGEALFF. The CDR3 nucleotides are TGTGCCAGCTCACCTTTCGACACCCGCCTTGGGGAGGCACTGTTTTTT.